The T cell receptor beta chain described here comes from a study of cytomegalovirus exposure and HLA in healthy donors. Study-wide context: Early released data comprised some 91 million unique TCRs from HLA-typed donors. Points from the study as a whole: A later analysis, which compared TCR beta chains of equal frequency, found the HLA-associated ones more clonally expanded.

The CDR3 runs 16 residues. Germline CDR1 SGHNT, CDR2 YYREEE (reference sequence). The V segment lost 6 bases and the J segment 4 bases; nucleotides outside the gene matches: 12. Regarding this clone: What it recognizes is unknown.

Researchers ran the PCR with 60 Vbeta and 13 Jbeta primers. Methods used by the authors: It was a later analysis that counted about 80 million unique TCR beta chains, of which about 10 million were shared. Here immunoSEQ multiplex PCR was the method, and the copy in TCRdb shows in-frame clones only, minus some. The V and J calls and clone size are taken from that table; D and trimming were inferred from the DNA. The sample comprises around 180,000 clones, more than 60% of which are singletons, and 1.4% rests with the top ten. The clonotype originates from a woman in her 30s in good health and CMV-seropositive. Sequencing input: PBMCs. V gene TRBV5-4 combines with J gene TRBJ2-1, with 8 bases lining up with TRBD2. This CDR3 is CASNQRAGVGYNEQFF. CDR3 DNA: TGTGCCAGCAACCAGAGAGCGGGAGTAGGGTACAATGAGCAGTTCTTC.